Listed below are T cell receptor beta chains from one sample, sequenced in a study of blood T cell repertoires in COVID-19. Measured with immunoSEQ multiplex PCR; TCRdb has only the in-frame clones, and not every one. The sample includes hundreds of thousands of clones, approximately 84% of them seen just once. Specimen: peripheral blood. All receptors derive from a man of 80 years or more with acute or convalescent COVID-19. Both conserved end residues are part of each CDR3. Each record gives: CDR3 DNA, CDR3 protein, J gene, clone size, V gene, CDR3 length, D gene. D genes are given only for firm matches. A clone size is listed for some rows: how often the clone was seen (once, few, many), or a class if it is expanded.

CDR3 DNA: TGTGCCAGCAGCATAAGCCTTATGAACACTGAAGCTTTCTTT; CDR3 protein: CASSISLMNTEAFF; J gene: TRBJ1-1; clone size: .; V gene: TRBV7-2; CDR3 length: 14; D gene: .
CDR3 DNA: TGTGCCAGCAGCCGAATTAGCGGAGGGGCGAACACCGGGGAGCTGTTTTTT; CDR3 protein: CASSRISGGANTGELFF; J gene: TRBJ2-2; clone size: .; V gene: TRBV7-3; CDR3 length: 17; D gene: .
CDR3 DNA: TGCGCCAGCAGCCGGACTAGCGGATACAATGAGCAGTTCTTC; CDR3 protein: CASSRTSGYNEQFF; J gene: TRBJ2-1; clone size: .; V gene: TRBV10-1; CDR3 length: 14; D gene: TRBD2
CDR3 DNA: TGTGCCAGTACCAATCAGGGGGCGGGGTGGGTTGCTTTCTTT; CDR3 protein: CASTNQGAGWVAFF; J gene: TRBJ1-1; clone size: .; V gene: TRBV19; CDR3 length: 14; D gene: TRBD1
CDR3 DNA: TGTGCAGCTGCAGGATCGGGACTAGCGGGATCGGTAGATACGCAGTATTTT; CDR3 protein: CAAAGSGLAGSVDTQYF; J gene: TRBJ2-3; clone size: .; V gene: TRBV2; CDR3 length: 17; D gene: TRBD2
CDR3 DNA: TGCGCCAGCAGCCAGGAGGGACAGGGGGCTTTTGCGACCCAGTACTTC; CDR3 protein: CASSQEGQGAFATQYF; J gene: TRBJ2-5; clone size: .; V gene: TRBV4-3; CDR3 length: 16; D gene: TRBD1
CDR3 DNA: TGCGCCAGCAGCCAAGACAGGGGGTATGGCTACACCTTC; CDR3 protein: CASSQDRGYGYTF; J gene: TRBJ1-2; clone size: .; V gene: TRBV4-3; CDR3 length: 13; D gene: TRBD1
CDR3 DNA: TGTGCCAGCAGCCAATTCTCGGGACTTAACCAAGAGACCCAGTACTTC; CDR3 protein: CASSQFSGLNQETQYF; J gene: TRBJ2-5; clone size: .; V gene: TRBV7-8; CDR3 length: 16; D gene: .
CDR3 DNA: TGTGCCAGTAGTATCGACACGGGCACAGATACGCAGTATTTT; CDR3 protein: CASSIDTGTDTQYF; J gene: TRBJ2-3; clone size: many; V gene: TRBV19; CDR3 length: 14; D gene: .
CDR3 DNA: TGTGCCAGCTCACCACGTCCCCAGGGGGAGACCCAGTACTTC; CDR3 protein: CASSPRPQGETQYF; J gene: TRBJ2-5; clone size: .; V gene: TRBV18; CDR3 length: 14; D gene: .
CDR3 DNA: TGTGCCATCAGAGTTAGCGGGAGGGCGGGAAGGCAGTTCTTC; CDR3 protein: CAIRVSGRAGRQFF; J gene: TRBJ2-1; clone size: .; V gene: TRBV10-3; CDR3 length: 14; D gene: TRBD2
CDR3 DNA: TGTGCCAGCAGCTCGGGCCACAGGGGGCAAACCGGTTTGGAAACAGATACGCAGTATTTT; CDR3 protein: CASSSGHRGQTGLETDTQYF; J gene: TRBJ2-3; clone size: .; V gene: TRBV5-8; CDR3 length: 20; D gene: TRBD1
CDR3 DNA: TGTGCCAGCAGCCAAGAACAGGGGGCTGGCTACACCTTC; CDR3 protein: CASSQEQGAGYTF; J gene: TRBJ1-2; clone size: .; V gene: TRBV3-1/TRBV3-2; CDR3 length: 13; D gene: TRBD1
CDR3 DNA: TGTGCCAGCAGCTTGCATGGGGAGGCCCCTAACACAGATACGCAGTATTTT; CDR3 protein: CASSLHGEAPNTDTQYF; J gene: TRBJ2-3; clone size: .; V gene: TRBV7-3; CDR3 length: 17; D gene: .
CDR3 DNA: TGTGCCAGCAGCCAAGGCGGGAGGTGGATAGATACGCAGTATTTT; CDR3 protein: CASSQGGRWIDTQYF; J gene: TRBJ2-3; clone size: .; V gene: TRBV3-1/TRBV3-2; CDR3 length: 15; D gene: TRBD2
CDR3 DNA: TGTGCCAGCTCACAGGGACAGGTTTCCTACGAGCAGTACTTC; CDR3 protein: CASSQGQVSYEQYF; J gene: TRBJ2-7; clone size: .; V gene: TRBV18; CDR3 length: 14; D gene: TRBD1
CDR3 DNA: TGTGCCAGCAGCTTCGGACTAGCGGGAGTAGCTGAGCAGTTCTTC; CDR3 protein: CASSFGLAGVAEQFF; J gene: TRBJ2-1; clone size: once; V gene: TRBV7-3; CDR3 length: 15; D gene: TRBD2
CDR3 DNA: TGTGCCAGCAGCATCAGGGGGCCGGAGGGCTACACCTTC; CDR3 protein: CASSIRGPEGYTF; J gene: TRBJ1-2; clone size: .; V gene: TRBV5-4; CDR3 length: 13; D gene: TRBD1
CDR3 DNA: TGTGCCAGCAGCACACAGGGGGCCGAAGCTTTCTTT; CDR3 protein: CASSTQGAEAFF; J gene: TRBJ1-1; clone size: .; V gene: TRBV11-3; CDR3 length: 12; D gene: TRBD1
CDR3 DNA: TGTGCCAGCAGCCGTCCCGGACTAGCGACAAGGGGGCACAATGAGCAGTTCTTC; CDR3 protein: CASSRPGLATRGHNEQFF; J gene: TRBJ2-1; clone size: .; V gene: TRBV7-8; CDR3 length: 18; D gene: TRBD2
CDR3 DNA: TGTGCCAGCAGTTTATGGGGGACAGGGGGCTCCTACGAGCAGTACTTC; CDR3 protein: CASSLWGTGGSYEQYF; J gene: TRBJ2-7; clone size: .; V gene: TRBV28; CDR3 length: 16; D gene: TRBD1
CDR3 DNA: TGCGCCAGCAGCCTACAGTGGGAGGCTGACGAAGCTTTCTTT; CDR3 protein: CASSLQWEADEAFF; J gene: TRBJ1-1; clone size: few; V gene: TRBV5-1; CDR3 length: 14; D gene: .
CDR3 DNA: TGTGCCAGCAGTTACGGCAGGCTCCCCCCAGATACGCAGTATTTT; CDR3 protein: CASSYGRLPPDTQYF; J gene: TRBJ2-3; clone size: .; V gene: TRBV6-2/TRBV6-3; CDR3 length: 15; D gene: .
CDR3 DNA: TGTGCCACCGCGGGGGAGTTGCAAGAGACCCAGTACTTC; CDR3 protein: CATAGELQETQYF; J gene: TRBJ2-5; clone size: few; V gene: TRBV24-1; CDR3 length: 13; D gene: TRBD2
CDR3 DNA: TGTGCCAGCAATATAGCGGGAGGGAACACAGATACGCAGTATTTT; CDR3 protein: CASNIAGGNTDTQYF; J gene: TRBJ2-3; clone size: once; V gene: TRBV27; CDR3 length: 15; D gene: TRBD2
CDR3 DNA: TGTGCCAGTAGTATCAGGGGCCCCCAGCCCCAGCATTTT; CDR3 protein: CASSIRGPQPQHF; J gene: TRBJ1-5; clone size: .; V gene: TRBV19; CDR3 length: 13; D gene: .
CDR3 DNA: TGTGCCAGCAGTTACTCCGACAGGGGAGGTACAGATACGCAGTATTTT; CDR3 protein: CASSYSDRGGTDTQYF; J gene: TRBJ2-3; clone size: .; V gene: TRBV6-5; CDR3 length: 16; D gene: TRBD1
CDR3 DNA: TGTGCCAGCAGAACGAACCGGGACTCCGAAGAGTTCTTC; CDR3 protein: CASRTNRDSEEFF; J gene: TRBJ2-1; clone size: .; V gene: TRBV27; CDR3 length: 13; D gene: .
CDR3 DNA: TGCGCCAGCAGCTTGGCAGGTGCCCCCTCTGGAAACACCATATATTTT; CDR3 protein: CASSLAGAPSGNTIYF; J gene: TRBJ1-3; clone size: .; V gene: TRBV5-1; CDR3 length: 16; D gene: .
CDR3 DNA: TGTGCCAGTACTTTTCATGGCAGTCATGGCTACACCTTC; CDR3 protein: CASTFHGSHGYTF; J gene: TRBJ1-2; clone size: .; V gene: TRBV19; CDR3 length: 13; D gene: .
CDR3 DNA: TGTGCCAGCAGTCAAGCGTACTACGAGCAGTACTTC; CDR3 protein: CASSQAYYEQYF; J gene: TRBJ2-7; clone size: .; V gene: TRBV3-1/TRBV3-2; CDR3 length: 12; D gene: .
CDR3 DNA: TGTGCCAGCTCACCGTCAACTAGCCCGGTGGGGACCCAGTACTTC; CDR3 protein: CASSPSTSPVGTQYF; J gene: TRBJ2-5; clone size: .; V gene: TRBV18; CDR3 length: 15; D gene: .
CDR3 DNA: TGTGCCAGCAGGGGACATTTCCCCGAGCAGTACTTC; CDR3 protein: CASRGHFPEQYF; J gene: TRBJ2-7; clone size: .; V gene: TRBV2; CDR3 length: 12; D gene: .
CDR3 DNA: TGTGCCACATCCCCGGGGTTGAGTGAAAAACTGTTTTTT; CDR3 protein: CATSPGLSEKLFF; J gene: TRBJ1-4; clone size: .; V gene: TRBV27; CDR3 length: 13; D gene: .
CDR3 DNA: TGTGCCAGCTCATCCCGGGACTTCTATGGCTACACCTTC; CDR3 protein: CASSSRDFYGYTF; J gene: TRBJ1-2; clone size: once; V gene: TRBV18; CDR3 length: 13; D gene: .
CDR3 DNA: TGTGCCAGCAGCCCGGAAACTAGCGGGAGGCCCAATGAGCAGTTCTTC; CDR3 protein: CASSPETSGRPNEQFF; J gene: TRBJ2-1; clone size: .; V gene: TRBV7-2; CDR3 length: 16; D gene: TRBD2
CDR3 DNA: TGTGCCAGCCCGGAGACTAGCGGGGGCGGTGAGCAGTTCTTC; CDR3 protein: CASPETSGGGEQFF; J gene: TRBJ2-1; clone size: .; V gene: TRBV27; CDR3 length: 14; D gene: TRBD2
CDR3 DNA: TGCGCCAGCAGCTTAAACACAGGGGCAGGCACTGAAGCTTTCTTT; CDR3 protein: CASSLNTGAGTEAFF; J gene: TRBJ1-1; clone size: .; V gene: TRBV5-1; CDR3 length: 15; D gene: TRBD1
CDR3 DNA: TGTGCCAGCAGCCGACTAGCCCTCCCCACGCAGTATTTT; CDR3 protein: CASSRLALPTQYF; J gene: TRBJ2-3; clone size: .; V gene: TRBV12-3/TRBV12-4; CDR3 length: 13; D gene: TRBD2
CDR3 DNA: TGTGCCATCAGGGACAGCCAAGAAGAGACCCAGTACTTC; CDR3 protein: CAIRDSQEETQYF; J gene: TRBJ2-5; clone size: .; V gene: TRBV10-3; CDR3 length: 13; D gene: .
CDR3 DNA: TGTGCCAGCAGCAGGGAAGAGACCCAGTACTTC; CDR3 protein: CASSREETQYF; J gene: TRBJ2-5; clone size: .; V gene: TRBV6-5; CDR3 length: 11; D gene: .
CDR3 DNA: TGTGCCAGCAGCCCAAGCGGCAGCATAAATCAGCCCCAGCATTTT; CDR3 protein: CASSPSGSINQPQHF; J gene: TRBJ1-5; clone size: .; V gene: TRBV14; CDR3 length: 15; D gene: .
CDR3 DNA: TGTGCCTGGAGTCTAGGCAGGGCATGGGACAATGAGCAGTTCTTC; CDR3 protein: CAWSLGRAWDNEQFF; J gene: TRBJ2-1; clone size: .; V gene: TRBV30; CDR3 length: 15; D gene: .
CDR3 DNA: TGTGCCAGCAGCCTGACCCGCGGGACGGATGGCTACACCTTC; CDR3 protein: CASSLTRGTDGYTF; J gene: TRBJ1-2; clone size: .; V gene: TRBV11-3; CDR3 length: 14; D gene: .
CDR3 DNA: TGTGCCAGCAGTCCCCACTTGGAGAATCAGCCCCAGCATTTT; CDR3 protein: CASSPHLENQPQHF; J gene: TRBJ1-5; clone size: .; V gene: TRBV6-2/TRBV6-3; CDR3 length: 14; D gene: .
CDR3 DNA: TGCGCCAGCAGTGAGCCGGACAGGGGGAACACTGAAGCTTTCTTT; CDR3 protein: CASSEPDRGNTEAFF; J gene: TRBJ1-1; clone size: .; V gene: TRBV10-2; CDR3 length: 15; D gene: TRBD1
CDR3 DNA: TGTGCCATCAGTGATTCCCTAGCGGACAATGAGCAGTTCTTC; CDR3 protein: CAISDSLADNEQFF; J gene: TRBJ2-1; clone size: .; V gene: TRBV10-3; CDR3 length: 14; D gene: TRBD2
CDR3 DNA: TGTGCCTGGAGTTCTCCCGGGACAGCAAGCCGCGAGCAGTACTTC; CDR3 protein: CAWSSPGTASREQYF; J gene: TRBJ2-7; clone size: .; V gene: TRBV30; CDR3 length: 15; D gene: TRBD1
CDR3 DNA: TGTGCCAGCAGCCGTGGGCAGGGCAACTATGGCTACACCTTC; CDR3 protein: CASSRGQGNYGYTF; J gene: TRBJ1-2; clone size: .; V gene: TRBV6-2/TRBV6-3; CDR3 length: 14; D gene: .
CDR3 DNA: TGTGCCAGTAGTACGCTTGGGCCCGGGACAGGAGAATATGGCTACACCTTC; CDR3 protein: CASSTLGPGTGEYGYTF; J gene: TRBJ1-2; clone size: .; V gene: TRBV19; CDR3 length: 17; D gene: TRBD1
CDR3 DNA: TGTGCCAGCAGTCCTCCGGGACAGGGGGCGCGGTACTATGGCTACACCTTC; CDR3 protein: CASSPPGQGARYYGYTF; J gene: TRBJ1-2; clone size: .; V gene: TRBV2; CDR3 length: 17; D gene: TRBD1
CDR3 DNA: TGTGCCGCGGGCAGAGGCGGCAGCACAGATACGCAGTATTTT; CDR3 protein: CAAGRGGSTDTQYF; J gene: TRBJ2-3; clone size: .; V gene: TRBV30; CDR3 length: 14; D gene: .
CDR3 DNA: TGTGCCAGCAGTGACCAGACTCGCGGGAGAGGTGGCATTCAGTACTTC; CDR3 protein: CASSDQTRGRGGIQYF; J gene: TRBJ2-4; clone size: .; V gene: TRBV6-1; CDR3 length: 16; D gene: TRBD2
CDR3 DNA: TGTGCCAGCAGAAACAGGGAGGGGCCTCACCTTGAAGCTTTCTTT; CDR3 protein: CASRNREGPHLEAFF; J gene: TRBJ1-1; clone size: once; V gene: TRBV27; CDR3 length: 15; D gene: .
CDR3 DNA: TGTGCCAGCAGCTTAATAGGCTCGGGGTTTGGGGATACGCAGTATTTT; CDR3 protein: CASSLIGSGFGDTQYF; J gene: TRBJ2-3; clone size: .; V gene: TRBV7-3; CDR3 length: 16; D gene: .
CDR3 DNA: TGCGCCAGCAGGGAATTTACAGGGATGGCTTTCTTT; CDR3 protein: CASREFTGMAFF; J gene: TRBJ1-1; clone size: .; V gene: TRBV10-2; CDR3 length: 12; D gene: .